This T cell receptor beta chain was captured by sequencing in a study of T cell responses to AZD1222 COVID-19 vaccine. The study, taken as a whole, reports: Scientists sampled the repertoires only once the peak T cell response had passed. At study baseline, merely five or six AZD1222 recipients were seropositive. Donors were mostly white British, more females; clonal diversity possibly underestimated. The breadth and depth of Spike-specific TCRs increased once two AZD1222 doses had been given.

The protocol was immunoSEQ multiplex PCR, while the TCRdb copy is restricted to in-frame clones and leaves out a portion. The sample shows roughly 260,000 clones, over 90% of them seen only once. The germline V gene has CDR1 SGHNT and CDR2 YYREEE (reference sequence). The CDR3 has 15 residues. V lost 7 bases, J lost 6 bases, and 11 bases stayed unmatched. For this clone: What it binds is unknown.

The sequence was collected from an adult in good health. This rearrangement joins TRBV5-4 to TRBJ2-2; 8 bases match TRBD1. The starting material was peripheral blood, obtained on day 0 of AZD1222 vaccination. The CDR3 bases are TGTGCCAGCGGCTACGACAGGGGCACGGCCGGGGAGCTGTTTTTT. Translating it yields CASGYDRGTAGELFF.